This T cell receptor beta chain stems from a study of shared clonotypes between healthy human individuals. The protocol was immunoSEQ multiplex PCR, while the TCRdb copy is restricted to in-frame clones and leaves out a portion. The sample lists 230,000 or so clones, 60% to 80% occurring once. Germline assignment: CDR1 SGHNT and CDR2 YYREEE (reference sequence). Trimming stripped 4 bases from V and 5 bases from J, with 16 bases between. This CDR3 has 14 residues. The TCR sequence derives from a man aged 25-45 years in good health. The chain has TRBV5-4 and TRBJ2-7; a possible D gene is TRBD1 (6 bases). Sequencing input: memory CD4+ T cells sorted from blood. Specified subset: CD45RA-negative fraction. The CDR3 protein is CASSITGTNHEQYF. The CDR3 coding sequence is TGTGCCAGCAGCATAACCGGGACAAACCACGAGCAGTACTTC.